What follows are 29 T cell receptor beta chains derived from one specimen sequenced in a study of shared T cell receptors in the human thymus. Measured with immunoSEQ multiplex PCR; TCRdb has only the in-frame clones, and not every one. The table records hundreds of thousands of clones, 80% to 90% of them present only once. This same sample was also part of a study on human thymus T cells.

Sequencing used thymocytes. The origin of the receptors is a girl in the first two years of life with a congenital heart defect.

The chain employs TRBV28 and TRBJ1-5; D uncertain. The length of the CDR3 is 12 residues. V lost 6 bases to trimming and J lost 6 bases, with 9 bases between them. Looked up from germline, CDR1 is MDHEN and CDR2 is SYDVKM. The CDR3: CASRLRGQPQHF. CDR3 DNA: TGTGCCAGCAGGCTCCGCGGTCAGCCCCAGCATTTT.

This chain connects TRBV9 to TRBJ2-2; D not resolved. The germline V and J ends were trimmed by 1 base and 7 bases, with 8 bases remaining between them. Germline-derived CDR1 and CDR2 are SGDLS and YYNGEE. This CDR3 contains 13 residues. In DNA, the CDR3 is TGTGCCAGCAGCGTATCTCGCGGCGGGGAGCTGTTTTTT. This gives the protein CASSVSRGGELFF.

The genes are TRBV19 and TRBJ2-1; 7 bases are a match to TRBD2. Unmatched junction bases numbered 8, after V lost 4 bases and J lost 2 bases. CDR1 and CDR2 (germline): LNHDA, SQIVND (reference sequence). The CDR3 totals 16 residues. Here the CDR3 reads CASSKASSGTYNEQFF. For the CDR3, the DNA is TGTGCCAGTAGTAAGGCTTCTAGCGGAACCTACAATGAGCAGTTCTTC.

V gene TRBV27 combines with J gene TRBJ1-3; possible D gene TRBD1, 5 bases. V was clipped by 2 bases and J by 4 bases, with 15 bases between them. This CDR3 comprises 16 residues. Per the germline V gene, CDR1 is MNHEY and CDR2 is SMNVEV (reference sequence). CDR3 nucleotide sequence: TGTGCCAGCAGTTTAGGTGGGGCCCTGAGGGGAAACACCATATATTTT. Translation gives CASSLGGALRGNTIYF.

The rearrangement joins TRBV5-4 to TRBJ2-7, with D possibly TRBD2 on 6 matching bases. Trimming stripped 0 bases from V and 3 bases from J, with 13 bases between. Germline values: CDR1 SGHNT, CDR2 YYREEE (reference sequence). The CDR3 covers 15 residues. The CDR3 region has the DNA TGTGCCAGCAGCTTGGGGTCTAGCGAGGACTACGAGCAGTACTTC. Its protein product is CASSLGSSEDYEQYF.

The V and J genes are TRBV7-8 and TRBJ1-2, with D perhaps matching TRBD1 (6 bases). The V end was cut by 1 base, the J end by 3 bases, with 6 bases between. Germline V gives CDR1 SGHVS, CDR2 FQNEAQ. This CDR3 contains 13 residues. CDR3 nucleotides: TGTGCCAGCAGCTTAGGGACAGACTATGGCTACACCTTC. Amino acid sequence: CASSLGTDYGYTF.

The chain couples TRBV19 to TRBJ1-1; D gene ambiguous. V lost 3 bases, J lost 0 bases, and 14 bases lay in between. Germline V gene lookup returns CDR1 LNHDA and CDR2 SQIVND (reference sequence). The CDR3 spans 16 residues. The CDR3, as DNA: TGTGCCAGTAGTATGGGCAGTACCAACATGAACACTGAAGCTTTCTTT. Translating gives CASSMGSTNMNTEAFF.

The V gene is TRBV5-1, the J gene TRBJ2-7; the D gene is possibly TRBD1 (5 bases). Deletions cut 5 bases from V and 5 bases from J, with 11 bases between. Per germline, CDR1 SGHRS and CDR2 YFSETQ. The CDR3 contains 12 residues. CDR3 coding DNA: TGCGCCAGCAGTTCGGACATCCACGAGCAGTACTTC. This encodes CASSSDIHEQYF.

The rearrangement joins TRBV2 to TRBJ2-4; perhaps TRBD2 as D (6 bases). From germline, CDR1 is SNHLY and CDR2 FYNNEI. V was cut by 2 bases and J by 1 base, with 15 bases left in between. The CDR3 is 17 residues long. In DNA, the CDR3 is TGTGCCAGCAGTGAATTGGGAAGGAGGGTGGCCAAAAACATTCAGTACTTC. Translated: CASSELGRRVAKNIQYF.

The rearrangement links TRBV19 to TRBJ1-4; 8 bases are shared with TRBD1. V lost 4 bases to trimming and J lost 4 bases; unmatched junction nucleotides: 8. The CDR3 loop spans 16 amino acids. The V gene's germline CDR1 is LNHDA and CDR2 SQIVND (reference sequence). This CDR3 reads CASSTRTGQYNEKLFF. CDR3 DNA: TGTGCCAGTAGTACGCGGACAGGGCAATATAATGAAAAACTGTTTTTT.

The rearrangement links TRBV12-5 to TRBJ1-3, with D possibly being TRBD1 (5 bases). CDR3 length equals 13 residues. V dropped 4 bases and J dropped 2 bases, with 6 bases sitting between them. CDR1 is LGHNT and CDR2 is FRNRAP in the germline V gene. The CDR3 protein is CASGSGAGNTIYF. The CDR3 DNA sequence: TGTGCTAGTGGTTCGGGGGCTGGAAACACCATATATTTT.

This sequence joins TRBV28 and TRBJ2-7, with 9 bases fitting TRBD1. J lost 0 bases, V lost 10 bases, and 19 bases had no gene match. This CDR3 comprises 18 residues. Germline-derived CDR1 and CDR2 are MDHEN and SYDVKM. This CDR3 is CATAKDRGVTPFSYEQYF. The CDR3 DNA reads as TGTGCCACCGCAAAGGACAGGGGAGTCACACCCTTCTCCTACGAGCAGTACTTC.

The rearrangement links TRBV14 to TRBJ2-5; no reliable D call. V lost 4 bases to trimming and J lost 2 bases, with 8 bases between them. CDR3 length: 13 amino acids. In germline, CDR1 is SGHDN, CDR2 FVKESK. The CDR3 sequence is CASSLRVQETQYF. The CDR3 DNA reads TGTGCCAGCAGCCTTAGAGTACAAGAGACCCAGTACTTC.

CDR3 nucleotides: TGTGCCAGCAGTGAAGGGCCAACGCCAGCTTTCTTT. The encoded protein is CASSEGPTPAFF. The chain joins TRBV2 to TRBJ1-1, with no clear D. The CDR3 runs to 12 residues. The V and J ends lost 1 base and 10 bases respectively, with 10 bases between them. CDR1 and CDR2 from the germline V gene are SNHLY and FYNNEI.

J is TRBJ1-5 and V is TRBV6-5, with 7 positions matching TRBD1. The CDR3 loop spans 14 amino acids. The V gene end was trimmed by 6 bases and the J gene end by 4 bases; junction bases not matched to a gene: 6. Germline assignment: CDR1 MNHEY and CDR2 SVGAGI. The CDR3 nucleotides are TGTGCCAGCAGCAGACAGGGAGTAAATCAGCCCCAGCATTTT. It is translated as CASSRQGVNQPQHF.

This clone was seen a handful of times. The chain recombines TRBV27 with TRBJ2-2; TRBD1 matches 8 bases. J gave up 0 bases and V 0 bases, and 15 bases lay outside the gene matches. CDR3 size: 21 residues. The germline CDR1 and CDR2 sequences are MNHEY and SMNVEV (reference sequence). CDR3: CASSLSLWDRFLPTNTGELFF. The CDR3 DNA sequence: TGTGCCAGCAGTTTATCTTTGTGGGACAGGTTTCTTCCGACGAACACCGGGGAGCTGTTTTTT.

The chain uses TRBV5-1 and TRBJ1-4; D is perhaps TRBD1 (6 bases). The CDR3 has 16 amino acids. From germline, CDR1 is SGHRS and CDR2 YFSETQ. V lost 4 bases and J 7 bases, leaving 20 bases between the germline ends. The CDR3 loop is CASSTRLRGGPEKLFF. For the CDR3, the DNA is TGCGCCAGCAGCACGCGGTTAAGGGGGGGGCCTGAAAAACTGTTTTTT.

The chain couples TRBV29-1 to TRBJ1-2, with 12 positions matching TRBD1. In germline, CDR1 is SQVTM, CDR2 ANQGSEA. The CDR3 is made up of 16 amino acids. V was pared by 6 bases and J by 6 bases, with 14 bases of the junction left unmatched. The CDR3 DNA follows: TGCAGCGTCCACGGGACAGGGGGCCGGATAACCCATGGCTACACCTTC. Protein: CSVHGTGGRITHGYTF. Combining the CDR3 with reference TRBV29-1 and TRBJ1-2 gives the whole variable domain SAVISQKPSRDICQRGTSLTIQCQVDSQVTMMFWYRQQPGQSLTLIATANQGSEATYESGFVIDKFPISRPNLTFSTLTVSNMSPEDSSIYLCSVHGTGGRITHGYTFGSGTRLTVV.

The rearrangement joins TRBV7-6 to TRBJ2-7; TRBD2 matches at 14 bases. Germline V gives CDR1 SGHVS, CDR2 FNYEAQ. Losses at the gene ends were 2 bases for V and 3 bases for J; bases not matched to a gene: 3. The CDR3 covers 16 residues. CDR3 DNA sequence: TGTGCCAGCAGCTTACAGGGACTAGCGGGGGACTACGAGCAGTACTTC. Translating gives CASSLQGLAGDYEQYF.

This chain links TRBV5-1 with TRBJ1-1; TRBD1 agrees at 8 bases. The CDR3 is 17 amino acids. CDR1 and CDR2 (germline): SGHRS, YFSETQ. The J segment lost 1 base and the V segment lost 0 bases, leaving 8 bases of the junction unmatched. This CDR3 is CASSLEFRTGWNTEAFF. Here the CDR3 DNA reads TGCGCCAGCAGCTTGGAGTTCAGGACAGGGTGGAACACTGAAGCTTTCTTT.

As to this clone: Different DNA sequences within this sample yield the same CDR3. The chain couples TRBV27 to TRBJ1-1; perhaps TRBD1 as D (6 bases). Trimming removed 3 bases from V and 4 bases from J, with 9 bases in between. The CDR3 runs 13 residues. CDR1 and CDR2 (germline): MNHEY, SMNVEV (reference sequence). The CDR3 DNA is TGTGCCAGCAGTTTGGGCAGGGGCACTGAAGCTTTCTTT. It yields the protein CASSLGRGTEAFF.

This chain connects TRBV2 to TRBJ2-5; 14 bases are a match to TRBD2. The J segment lost 0 bases and the V segment lost 6 bases, leaving 6 bases of the junction unmatched. The germline V gene encodes CDR1 SNHLY and CDR2 FYNNEI. This CDR3 spans 17 amino acids. CDR3 nucleotide sequence: TGTGCCAGCAGGTCCGGGACTAGCGGGGGCTACCAAGAGACCCAGTACTTC. It encodes CASRSGTSGGYQETQYF. Full variable domain (outside the CDR3, taken from reference TRBV2 and TRBJ2-5): EPEVTQTPSHQVTQMGQEVILRCVPISNHLYFYWYRQILGQKVEFLVSFYNNEISEKSEIFDDQFSVERPDGSNFTLKIRSTKLEDSAMYFCASRSGTSGGYQETQYFGPGTRLLVL.

This chain connects TRBV19 to TRBJ1-5; 7 bases fit TRBD1. The length of the CDR3 is 13 residues. Unmatched junction bases numbered 5, after V lost 8 bases and J lost 4 bases. The germline CDR1 and CDR2 sequences are LNHDA and SQIVND (reference sequence). CDR3 region: CASRTGTNQPQHF. The CDR3 DNA reads TGTGCCAGTCGGACAGGTACGAATCAGCCCCAGCATTTT. The full variable domain, in which reference TRBV19 and TRBJ1-5 provide the parts outside the CDR3, is DGGITQSPKYLFRKEGQNVTLSCEQNLNHDAMYWYRQDPGQGLRLIYYSQIVNDFQKGDIAEGYSVSREKKESFPLTVTSAQKNPTAFYLCASRTGTNQPQHFGDGTRLSIL.

The genes are TRBV4-3 and TRBJ2-5; possible D gene TRBD2, 5 bases. Near its end, the DNA agrees better with TRBJ2-7, so the J call may be wrong. Germline values: CDR1 LGHNA, CDR2 YSLEER. The CDR3 is 16 amino acids. Here the CDR3 DNA reads TGCGCCAGCAGCCAAGAGATTAGCGACGGCGACTACGAGCAGTACTTC. Residues: CASSQEISDGDYEQYF.

The chain joins TRBV19 to TRBJ1-1; 11 nucleotides match TRBD1. Per the germline V gene, CDR1 is LNHDA and CDR2 is SQIVND (reference sequence). This CDR3 contains 12 residues. CDR3 in amino acids: CGTGGLNTEAFF. The CDR3 nucleotides read TGTGGGACAGGGGGCCTGAACACTGAAGCTTTCTTT.

The CDR3 nucleotides read TGTGCCAGCAGTGACTCGGCTAGCGGGGGGAGAGAGAGCACAGATACGCAGTATTTT. It encodes CASSDSASGGRESTDTQYF. This rearrangement joins TRBV6-4 to TRBJ2-3, with 11 bases matching TRBD2. The ends lost 0 bases at V and 0 bases at J; junction bases unmatched: 8. The CDR3 is 19 residues long. Per the germline V gene, CDR1 is MRHNA and CDR2 is SNTAGT.

The chain combines TRBV19 with TRBJ1-2, with a weak D call TRBD1 (5 bases). V shed 3 bases and J shed 7 bases, with 12 bases lying between them. The CDR3 is made up of 13 amino acids. Germline assignment: CDR1 LNHDA and CDR2 SQIVND (reference sequence). The CDR3 region is CASSIPTGGGYTF. The CDR3 bases are TGTGCCAGTAGTATCCCCACAGGTGGTGGCTACACCTTC.

The V and J genes are TRBV27 and TRBJ2-3; D is possibly TRBD2 (5 bases). The CDR3 is made up of 15 amino acids. The germline V and J ends were trimmed by 6 bases and 0 bases, with 13 bases remaining between them. Germline V lookup: CDR1 MNHEY, CDR2 SMNVEV (reference sequence). The CDR3 coding sequence is TGTGCCAGCAGCCCGGGGAATACTAGCACAGATACGCAGTATTTT. Translating it yields CASSPGNTSTDTQYF.

The chain joins TRBV13 to TRBJ1-2, with D maybe TRBD1 (5 bases). Trimming took off 0 bases at V and 6 bases at J, with 11 bases between the two ends. CDR3 size: 14 residues. Germline assignment: CDR1 PRHDT and CDR2 FYEKMQ (reference sequence). The CDR3 nucleotides read TGTGCCAGCAGCTTAGGGCAGGGAGGGGATGGCTACACCTTC. Translated: CASSLGQGGDGYTF.